Listed here are 5 T cell receptor beta chains from one sample, sequenced in a study of radiotherapy plus CTLA-4 blockade in lung cancer. The method was immunoSEQ multiplex PCR; TCRdb's version includes in-frame clones alone and lacks a portion of them. The table lists over 30,000 clones, around 70% of them singletons. This specimen consisted of peripheral blood, obtained from a patient treated with radiotherapy plus ipilimumab. These receptors were taken from a human donor with non-small cell lung cancer whose response to radiotherapy plus ipilimumab could not be evaluated.

This chain joins TRBV5-1 and TRBJ1-5; no definite D call. Germline CDR1 SGHRS, CDR2 YFSETQ. The CDR3 runs to 14 residues. V was clipped by 0 bases and J by 7 bases, with 11 bases between them. CDR3 loop: CASSLGGSGQPQHF. The CDR3 DNA sequence: TGCGCCAGCAGCTTGGGAGGGAGCGGACAGCCCCAGCATTTT.

This chain connects TRBV2 to TRBJ1-2; D gene unclear. Germline CDR1 SNHLY, CDR2 FYNNEI. The V end was cut by 5 bases, the J end by 3 bases, with 13 bases between. The CDR3 has 14 amino acids. CDR3 in DNA: TGTGCCAGCAGTCCACCGGTCCCGTACTATGGCTACACCTTC. It encodes CASSPPVPYYGYTF.

The chain is built from TRBV6-5 and TRBJ2-5, with 8 bases matching TRBD2. The J call is in doubt because the DNA end fits TRBJ2-7 better. Germline CDR1 reads MNHEY; CDR2 reads SVGAGI. The CDR3 consists of 15 residues. CDR3 DNA sequence: TGTGCCAGCAGAGGCTCCGGGACTAGATCCTACGAGCAGTACTTC. Protein product: CASRGSGTRSYEQYF.

There are a few counts of this clone. The chain combines TRBV18 with TRBJ2-5; a weak D match, TRBD1 (6 bases). The CDR3 runs to 16 residues. Germline V gives CDR1 KGHSH, CDR2 LQKENI. Deletions cut 4 bases from V and 2 bases from J, with 17 bases between. The CDR3 loop reads CASSHRGRGPQETQYF. CDR3 DNA sequence: TGTGCCAGCTCACACCGTGGCAGGGGACCACAAGAGACCCAGTACTTC.

V gene TRBV7-2 combines with J gene TRBJ1-6, with 7 positions matching TRBD1. CDR1 is SGHTA and CDR2 is FQGNSA in the germline V gene. The CDR3 extends over 14 amino acids. The J segment lost 6 bases and the V segment lost 5 bases, leaving 4 bases of the junction unmatched. Here the CDR3 reads CASSVTGRNSPLHF. The CDR3 region has the DNA TGTGCCAGCAGCGTGACAGGGCGTAATTCACCCCTCCACTTT.